This T cell receptor (beta chain) was profiled in a study of early T cells in non-severe SARS-CoV-2 infection. CDR3 length: 15 amino acids. Trimming removed 1 base from V and 7 bases from J; junction bases left unmatched: 8. Germline-derived CDR1 and CDR2 are LGHDT and YNNKEL (reference sequence). General study results and limits: VDJdb-based annotation leaned toward anti-spike CD8 responses and missed private and CD4 specificities.

The TCR library protocol was used to attach unique molecular identifiers. These identifiers were attached to individual cDNA molecules. Via MiXCR, TCRdb re-called the 5' RACE reads, giving one row per CDR3 protein. In the table there are 60,000 to 75,000 distinct CDR3 sequences, approximately 4.5% of which are singletons. This clonotype was seen many times. Its antigen remains unidentified. The CDR3 end shows no conserved phenylalanine or tryptophan, and so a read error is likely. This specimen was whole blood, taken at baseline. The clonotype was recovered from an adult who was a healthcare worker with PCR-confirmed SARS-CoV-2 infection or an uninfected control (not recorded which). The donor label of this sample is uncertain. The V gene is TRBV3-1, the J gene TRBJ1-2, with 8 bases that match TRBD1. CDR3 sequence reads: CASSQVWQGAGGYTS. Here the CDR3 DNA reads TGTGCCAGCAGCCAAGTATGGCAGGGGGCTGGTGGCTACACCTCC.